Shown below are 29 T cell receptor beta chains from a single sample sequenced in a study of T cells in Graves' hyperthyroidism and ophthalmopathy. RNA transcripts were the template for amplifying TCR beta CDR3 regions. HTBI primers were the set used in a first-round RT-PCR of the TCR CDR3. Each CDR3 protein is one row after TCRdb ran MiXCR on the multiplex PCR reads. This sample has a few hundred thousand distinct CDR3 sequences, with under 15% found just once. The sequenced sample consisted of blood. These receptors were obtained from a woman aged 18-29 years with Graves' hyperthyroidism.

The chain links TRBV6-4 to TRBJ1-4, with D hard to call. This CDR3 is built from 12 residues. Germline loops: CDR1 MRHNA, CDR2 SNTAGT. Trimming removed 7 bases from V and 8 bases from J, with 11 bases in between. The DNA of the CDR3 is TGTGCCAGCAAGTCCGGTGGCGAAAAACTGTTTTTT. As protein: CASKSGGEKLFF.

This clonotype was seen at least ten times. The V call is TRBV10-3, the J call TRBJ1-6; D may be TRBD1 (5 bases). The germline V gene has CDR1 ENHRY and CDR2 SYGVKD. The CDR3 is 12 amino acids. Between the trimmed V and J ends, which lost 8 bases and 9 bases, there was a span of 11 bases. The CDR3 DNA is TGTGCCATCGACAGTGAATCTTCACCCCTCCACTTT. Its translation is CAIDSESSPLHF.

This clonotype has more than one count but fewer than ten. The chain uses TRBV5-6 and TRBJ2-7; 8 bases are shared with TRBD2. The CDR3 runs to 15 residues. The ends lost 2 bases at V and 5 bases at J; junction bases unmatched: 9. In germline, CDR1 is SGHDT, CDR2 YYEEEE. CDR3 coding DNA: TGTGCCAGCAGCTTTAGGGCCGGGACTAGAAACGAGCAGTACGTC. This codes for CASSFRAGTRNEQYV.

This clonotype has only a few counts. The V and J genes are TRBV11-3 and TRBJ2-1; 7 bases line up with TRBD2. The J segment lost 7 bases and the V segment lost 4 bases, leaving 10 bases of the junction unmatched. This CDR3 has 15 residues. From germline, CDR1 is SGHNT and CDR2 YENEEA. The CDR3 coding sequence is TGTGCCAGCAGCTCCCGGACTACCGGGGGGAATGAGCAGTTCTTC. It is translated as CASSSRTTGGNEQFF.

This clonotype was seen more than once but under ten times. The chain links TRBV11-3 to TRBJ2-7, with D possibly matching TRBD2 (6 bases). The V and J ends lost 1 base and 2 bases respectively, with 18 bases between them. This CDR3 is 17 amino acids long. The germline V gene has CDR1 SGHNT and CDR2 YENEEA. CDR3 DNA: TGTGCCAGCAGCTTAGTTCAAGGGAGGAGGTATACCTACGAGCAGTACTTC. Translated: CASSLVQGRRYTYEQYF.

This clonotype came up many times. The DNA of the CDR3 is TGCGCCAGCAGCTCCCGTCTCGGGGGGCCTAGAGATAGAGAGACCCAGTACTTC. It specifies CASSSRLGGPRDRETQYF. This chain joins TRBV5-1 and TRBJ2-5; weak D call: TRBD2 (7 bases). CDR3 size: 18 residues. V dropped 3 bases and J dropped 4 bases, with 25 bases sitting between them. Germline V lookup: CDR1 SGHRS, CDR2 YFSETQ.

This clonotype has more than one count but fewer than ten. This sequence joins TRBV5-1 and TRBJ2-5, with 7 bases identical to TRBD2. The CDR3 runs to 16 residues. Trimming at V came to 7 bases and at J to 5 bases, leaving 17 bases not matched to a gene. In germline, CDR1 is SGHRS, CDR2 YFSETQ. The CDR3, as DNA: TGCGCCAGCGCGACGGGAGGATCCCTAAAAACGGAGACCCAGTACTTC. Translation: CASATGGSLKTETQYF. Looking up the rest from reference TRBV5-1 and TRBJ2-5 gives the full variable domain: KAGVTQTPRYLIKTRGQQVTLSCSPISGHRSVSWYQQTPGQGLQFLFEYFSETQRNKGNFPGRFSGRQFSNSRSEMNVSTLELGDSALYLCASATGGSLKTETQYFGPGTRLLVL.

This sequence joins TRBV6-2 or TRBV6-3 and TRBJ2-5; a possible D gene is TRBD2 (5 bases). This CDR3 comprises 14 residues. V shed 6 bases and J shed 5 bases, with 16 bases lying between them. In germline, CDR1 is MNHEY, CDR2 SVGEGT. The chain's CDR3 is CASRGEVGLETQYF. In DNA form, the CDR3 reads TGTGCCAGCAGGGGAGAAGTGGGATTGGAGACCCAGTACTTC.

The rearrangement links TRBV18 to TRBJ1-6, with TRBD1 matching 7 bases. The CDR3 covers 14 residues. V gave up 6 bases and J gave up 6 bases; unmatched junction bases: 5. Germline CDR1 reads KGHSH; CDR2 reads LQKENI. The CDR3 loop is CASSQGVLNSPLHF. CDR3 DNA: TGTGCCAGCTCTCAGGGGGTCCTTAATTCACCCCTCCACTTT.

The table lists this clonotype with a few counts. The chain recombines TRBV30 with TRBJ1-6; D is ambiguous. V was pared by 4 bases and J by 8 bases, with 15 bases between. The CDR3 loop spans 14 amino acids. From germline, CDR1 is GTSNPN and CDR2 SVGIG (reference sequence). CDR3 region: CAWNTRRADSPLHF. As DNA, the CDR3 is TGTGCCTGGAATACAAGGCGGGCGGATTCACCCCTCCACTTT.

This clonotype was seen a few times. The chain is built from TRBV5-1 and TRBJ2-5; TRBD2 matches 14 bases. The germline V gene has CDR1 SGHRS and CDR2 YFSETQ. The CDR3 runs 20 residues. Unmatched junction bases numbered 14, after V lost 2 bases and J lost 2 bases. The DNA for the CDR3 is TGCGCCAGCAGCTTACCCTCGAGGGAGACTAGCGGGAGGGCACAAGAGACCCAGTACTTC. Its translation: CASSLPSRETSGRAQETQYF. Complete variable domain (other parts from reference TRBV5-1 and TRBJ2-5): KAGVTQTPRYLIKTRGQQVTLSCSPISGHRSVSWYQQTPGQGLQFLFEYFSETQRNKGNFPGRFSGRQFSNSRSEMNVSTLELGDSALYLCASSLPSRETSGRAQETQYFGPGTRLLVL.

This clonotype appeared many times. The chain carries TRBV6-1 and TRBJ1-1; D gene ambiguous. V shed 5 bases and J shed 6 bases, with 13 bases lying between them. The CDR3 is 13 residues long. Germline V gene lookup returns CDR1 MNHNS and CDR2 SASEGT. The CDR3, as DNA: TGTGCCAGCAGTATTGGAAGGGAGGCTGAAGCTTTCTTT. Amino acid sequence: CASSIGREAEAFF.

This chain joins TRBV28 and TRBJ2-3, with a tentative D call TRBD1 (5 bases). The CDR3 is 15 amino acids. Germline V gene sequence: CDR1 MDHEN, CDR2 SYDVKM. Trimming left V 6 bases short and J 3 bases short, with 16 bases between. CDR3 nucleotide sequence: TGTGCCAGCAGCCCATTAGGGGCGGAGACAGATACGCAGTATTTT. Its translation: CASSPLGAETDTQYF. The whole variable domain, filled in from reference TRBV28 and TRBJ2-3, reads DVKVTQSSRYLVKRTGEKVFLECVQDMDHENMFWYRQDPGLGLRLIYFSYDVKMKEKGDIPEGYSVSREKKERFSLILESASTNQTSMYLCASSPLGAETDTQYFGPGTRLTVL.

The chain is built from TRBV5-1 and TRBJ2-5; 7 positions agree with TRBD2. CDR1 and CDR2 from the germline V gene are SGHRS and YFSETQ. The CDR3 loop spans 14 amino acids. V dropped 4 bases and J dropped 3; count of bases not matched to a gene: 6. The CDR3 DNA reads as TGCGCCAGCAGCCCCCTTCTAGCGGAAGAGACCCAGTACTTC. Translating gives CASSPLLAEETQYF.

The chain joins TRBV19 to TRBJ1-5; the match to TRBD1 covers 10 bases. CDR3 length equals 13 residues. From germline, CDR1 is LNHDA and CDR2 SQIVND (reference sequence). The J segment lost 5 bases and the V segment lost 7 bases, leaving 2 bases of the junction unmatched. The CDR3 nucleotides read TGTGCCAGTATGGGACAGGGGTATCAGCCCCAGCATTTT. Its protein product is CASMGQGYQPQHF.

V and J are TRBV5-1 and TRBJ1-1, with D unresolved. From germline, CDR1 is SGHRS and CDR2 YFSETQ. This CDR3 has 15 residues. V was trimmed by 0 bases and J by 0 bases, leaving 9 bases between them. CDR3 sequence: CASSLVGYVNTEAFF. The CDR3 DNA sequence: TGCGCCAGCAGCTTGGTTGGTTACGTGAACACTGAAGCTTTCTTT.

There are many counts of this clonotype. This chain uses TRBV2 with TRBJ1-2, with 8 bases identical to TRBD1. This CDR3 region has 14 residues. J was trimmed by 7 bases and V by 3 bases; bases with no gene match: 7. The germline V gene has CDR1 SNHLY and CDR2 FYNNEI. The CDR3 loop reads CASSDSGQGFGYTF. DNA for the CDR3: TGTGCCAGCAGTGATTCAGGACAGGGTTTTGGCTACACCTTC.

This clonotype was counted many times. The chain has TRBV30 and TRBJ2-1, with 7 bases matching TRBD1. The germline gives CDR1 GTSNPN, CDR2 SVGIG (reference sequence). Trimming at V came to 4 bases and at J to 0 bases, leaving 6 bases not matched to a gene. This CDR3 has 15 amino acids. The CDR3 region has the DNA TGTGCCTGGATAGAACAGGGGCGCTCCTACAATGAGCAGTTCTTC. Amino acids: CAWIEQGRSYNEQFF.

This clonotype has at least ten counts. This chain links TRBV9 with TRBJ1-2; 8 nucleotides line up with TRBD1. V shed 4 bases, J shed 4 bases, and the junction held 6 bases outside the gene matches. The CDR3 consists of 14 residues. Germline V CDR1 and CDR2: SGDLS, YYNGEE. CDR3: CASSRDRGSYGYTF. The CDR3 nucleotides are TGTGCCAGCAGCCGCGACAGGGGCTCCTATGGCTACACCTTC.

There are many counts of this clonotype. The chain recombines TRBV12-3 or TRBV12-4 with TRBJ2-5; 13 nucleotides agree with TRBD2. CDR3 size: 16 residues. J was trimmed by 3 bases and V by 6 bases; bases with no gene match: 7. DNA for the CDR3: TGTGCCAGCAGCACCACACTAGCGGGAGGGGAAGAGACCCAGTACTTC. This codes for CASSTTLAGGEETQYF.

This chain uses TRBV24-1 with TRBJ1-1; TRBD1 aligns across 8 bases. The germline V gene encodes CDR1 KGHDR and CDR2 SFDVKD. V shed 10 bases, J shed 1 base, and the junction held 1 base outside the gene matches. This CDR3 comprises 12 residues. CDR3 protein: CATQGANTEAFF. The CDR3 DNA sequence: TGTGCCACGCAGGGGGCGAACACTGAAGCTTTCTTT.

This clonotype was observed at least ten times. The V and J genes are TRBV2 and TRBJ2-1, with 12 positions matching TRBD2. The CDR3 spans 14 residues. Trimming cost V 7 bases and J 4 bases; bases outside gene matches: 2. The germline gives CDR1 SNHLY, CDR2 FYNNEI. CDR3 coding DNA: TGTGCCAGCAAACTAGCGGGGGGATACAATGAGCAGTTCTTC. It codes for CASKLAGGYNEQFF.

The chain links TRBV20-1 to TRBJ2-3, with a weak D call TRBD2 (6 bases). The CDR3 is 17 amino acids. Trimming took off 6 bases at V and 2 bases at J, with 24 bases between the two ends. Germline CDR1 DFQATT, CDR2 SNEGSKA (reference sequence). CDR3 sequence reads: CSAPKVRAGIITDTQYF. The CDR3 nucleotides read TGCAGTGCACCCAAGGTCCGGGCGGGGATCATCACAGATACGCAGTATTTT.

In the case of this clonotype: Just one base apart from a much larger clone, this may be a read error. V is TRBV20-1 and J is TRBJ2-1; D possibly corresponds to TRBD2 (6 bases). CDR3 length: 15 amino acids. Germline CDR1 is DFQATT and CDR2 is SNEGSKA (reference sequence). Trimming removed 0 bases at V and 3 bases at J, with 12 bases between. CDR3 in amino acids: CSARDQREDYNEQFF. In DNA form, the CDR3 reads TGCAGTGCTAGAGATCAGAGGGAGGACTACAATGAGCAGTTCTTC.

This clonotype showed up just a few times. J is TRBJ2-1 and V is TRBV14, with a possible D match to TRBD2 (5 bases). This CDR3 comprises 16 residues. Germline-derived CDR1 and CDR2 are SGHDN and FVKESK. Trimming removed 3 bases from V and 0 bases from J, with 12 bases in between. CDR3 residues: CASSQAAGLSYNEQFF. The CDR3 DNA reads TGTGCCAGCAGCCAGGCGGCGGGCCTCTCCTACAATGAGCAGTTCTTC.

There are many counts of this clonotype. The chain joins TRBV29-1 to TRBJ2-6, with D possibly being TRBD1 or TRBD2 (6 bases each). Germline assignment: CDR1 SQVTM and CDR2 ANQGSEA. CDR3 length equals 16 residues. Trimming cost V 4 bases and J 0 bases, with 13 bases left between them. The CDR3 DNA reads as TGCAGCGTTGCTGTCAGGGGAGGCTCTGGGGCCAACGTCCTGACTTTC. This codes for CSVAVRGGSGANVLTF.

The chain uses TRBV6-1 and TRBJ1-2; D might be TRBD1 (5 bases). Trimming removed 5 bases from V and 8 bases from J, with 12 bases in between. CDR3 length equals 12 residues. Looked up from germline, CDR1 is MNHNS and CDR2 is SASEGT. The CDR3 reads CASSSIGVGYTF. DNA of the CDR3: TGTGCCAGCAGTTCTATAGGGGTGGGCTACACCTTC.

This clonotype was counted at least ten times. The chain uses TRBV12-3 or TRBV12-4 and TRBJ1-1; D is uncertain. The CDR3 sequence is 13 residues long. V shed 6 bases and J shed 1 base, with 9 bases lying between them. The CDR3 protein is CASSRTANTEAFF. The CDR3 nucleotides read TGTGCCAGCAGCCGGACGGCGAACACTGAAGCTTTCTTT.

Remarks on this clonotype: A junction boundary mismatches the germline segment, possibly from a read error. The chain is built from TRBV5-5 and TRBJ1-2, with 7 bases aligning to TRBD1. CDR1 and CDR2 from the germline V gene are SGHKS and YYEKEE (reference sequence). The CDR3 extends over 14 amino acids. The CDR3 nucleotides read TGTGCCAGCAGCTTGCTCAACCAGGGGGGCGGCTACAGCTTC. Its translation is CASSLLNQGGGYSF.